This T cell receptor (beta chain) was captured in a study of cytomegalovirus exposure and HLA in healthy donors. Researchers ran the PCR with 60 Vbeta and 13 Jbeta primers. The protocol was immunoSEQ multiplex PCR, while the TCRdb copy is restricted to in-frame clones and leaves out a portion. Here the sample spans over 90,000 clones, 79% being singletons. This clone appeared a few times. Germline lookup yields CDR1 MNHEY and CDR2 SMNVEV (reference sequence). This CDR3 has 15 residues. After removal of 4 bases from V and 4 bases from J, the junction contained 4 bases not matched to a gene. This receptor was identified in a man in his forties or fifties in good health and CMV-seropositive. Sequenced material: PBMCs. This sequence joins TRBV27 and TRBJ2-3, with 11 bases fitting TRBD2. Here the CDR3 reads CASSYTSGSSDTQYF. The CDR3 DNA is TGTGCCAGCAGTTATACTAGCGGGAGCTCAGATACGCAGTATTTT.